Listed below are T cell receptor beta chains from one sample, sequenced in a study of T cells in Graves' hyperthyroidism and ophthalmopathy. TCRdb reprocessed the multiplex PCR reads with MiXCR, giving one entry per CDR3 protein. The sample records about 200,000 distinct CDR3 sequences, approximately 20% being singletons. The sample consisted of blood. These receptors were collected from a man aged 35-49 years with Graves' hyperthyroidism. Both conserved end residues are trimmed from each CDR3. The size of a clone is reported for some rows only, either as once, few or many, or as a class for expanded clones.

cdr3_aa: ASSPGRGGQPQH
clone_size: -
j_call: TRBJ1-5
v_call: TRBV12-3/TRBV12-4

cdr3_aa: ASSLSGAQTGELF
clone_size: few
j_call: TRBJ2-2
v_call: TRBV27

cdr3_aa: ASSFRAPCPNQPQH
clone_size: -
j_call: TRBJ1-5
v_call: TRBV11-2

cdr3_aa: ASSPQDRPDYGYT
clone_size: many
j_call: TRBJ1-2
v_call: TRBV3-1

cdr3_aa: AISETRDSPNYGYT
clone_size: many
j_call: TRBJ1-2
v_call: TRBV10-3

cdr3_aa: SARAGRADTEAF
clone_size: many
j_call: TRBJ1-1
v_call: TRBV20-1

cdr3_aa: ATRGTGASETQY
clone_size: many
j_call: TRBJ2-5
v_call: TRBV24-1

cdr3_aa: ASSPTGHWRETQY
clone_size: few
j_call: TRBJ2-5
v_call: TRBV9

cdr3_aa: ATQLQDSIDQPQH
clone_size: -
j_call: TRBJ1-5
v_call: TRBV19

cdr3_aa: ASSRDSDYNSPLH
clone_size: many
j_call: TRBJ1-6
v_call: TRBV11-3

cdr3_aa: ASSPGGTEGNQPQH
clone_size: many
j_call: TRBJ1-5
v_call: TRBV12-3/TRBV12-4

cdr3_aa: TSREDSQETQY
clone_size: few
j_call: TRBJ2-5
v_call: TRBV2

cdr3_aa: ASTSGRGGTEAF
clone_size: -
j_call: TRBJ1-1
v_call: TRBV6-1

cdr3_aa: ASSSPLANTEAF
clone_size: many
j_call: TRBJ1-1
v_call: TRBV28